These T cell receptor beta chains were read from a single sample in a study of beta chain features in type 1 diabetes. Produced via immunoSEQ multiplex PCR; TCRdb's table is partial and in-frame only. The table shows approximately 330,000 clones, with 11% occurring only once. The source material was naive CD4+ T cells from blood. All receptors come from a woman aged 25 to 39 in good health. CDR3s include the opening cysteine and the closing phenylalanine or tryptophan. Each record gives: clone size, D gene, V gene, J gene, CDR3 protein, CDR3 DNA. The D gene is left open where the match is weak. Clone size is stated in some rows and not others, as once, few, many or a class when expanded.

few	-	TRBV6-5	TRBJ2-5	CASRDSRETQYF	TGTGCCAGCAGGGACTCTCGAGAGACCCAGTACTTC
-	TRBD1	TRBV2	TRBJ2-7	CASSEADRGQPYEQYF	TGTGCCAGCAGTGAAGCCGACAGGGGGCAGCCCTACGAGCAGTACTTC
few	TRBD1	TRBV6-6	TRBJ1-2	CASSRRSQGATGYTF	TGTGCCAGCAGTCGCCGTTCCCAGGGGGCAACTGGCTACACCTTC
-	-	TRBV10-3	TRBJ2-5	CATGHNQETQYF	TGTGCCACCGGACACAACCAAGAGACCCAGTACTTC
-	-	TRBV4-3	TRBJ1-5	CASSQGQSNQPQHF	TGCGCCAGCAGCCAAGGACAGAGCAATCAGCCCCAGCATTTT
-	-	TRBV6-4	TRBJ2-7	CASSEEGMGYEQYF	TGTGCCAGCAGTGAAGAGGGTATGGGGTACGAGCAGTACTTC
few	-	TRBV6-5	TRBJ2-1	CACQSVRAGEQFF	TGTGCCTGTCAATCGGTCAGGGCCGGTGAGCAGTTCTTC
few	-	TRBV7-2	TRBJ2-1	CASSAEGHGYNEQFF	TGTGCCAGCAGCGCGGAAGGACACGGATACAATGAGCAGTTCTTC
few	-	TRBV7-2	TRBJ2-3	CASASGATLDTQYF	TGTGCCAGCGCGTCGGGAGCAACCCTAGATACGCAGTATTTT
-	-	TRBV5-1	TRBJ2-7	CASSSLLSTQTGQYF	TGCGCCAGCAGCTCGCTCCTCTCGACCCAGACGGGGCAGTACTTC
-	-	TRBV30	TRBJ1-2	CAAWGGGRGYTF	TGTGCCGCATGGGGGGGTGGTCGAGGCTACACCTTC
-	TRBD2	TRBV28	TRBJ2-7	CASSRLAGSEEQYF	TGTGCCAGCAGTCGACTAGCGGGAAGCGAAGAGCAGTACTTC
few	-	TRBV14	TRBJ2-3	CASTYDLGSTQYF	TGTGCCAGCACCTACGACTTGGGGAGTACGCAGTATTTT